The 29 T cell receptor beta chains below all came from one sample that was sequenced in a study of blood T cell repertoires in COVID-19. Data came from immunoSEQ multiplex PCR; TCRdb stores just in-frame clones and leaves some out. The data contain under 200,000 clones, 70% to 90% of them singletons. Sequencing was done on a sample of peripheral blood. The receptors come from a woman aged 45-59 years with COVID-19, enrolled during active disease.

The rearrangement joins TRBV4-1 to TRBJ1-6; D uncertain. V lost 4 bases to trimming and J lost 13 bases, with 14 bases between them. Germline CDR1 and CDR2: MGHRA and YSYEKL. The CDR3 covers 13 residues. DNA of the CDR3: TGCGCCAGCAGCCTGACTGGGAGGGAGCCCCTCCACTTT. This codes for CASSLTGREPLHF.

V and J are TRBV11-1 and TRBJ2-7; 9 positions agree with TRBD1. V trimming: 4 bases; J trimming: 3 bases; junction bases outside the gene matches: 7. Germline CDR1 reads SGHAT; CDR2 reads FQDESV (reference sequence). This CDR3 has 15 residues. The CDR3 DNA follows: TGTGCCAGCAGCTCCGCCGGGACAGGGTACTACGAGCAGTACTTC. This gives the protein CASSSAGTGYYEQYF.

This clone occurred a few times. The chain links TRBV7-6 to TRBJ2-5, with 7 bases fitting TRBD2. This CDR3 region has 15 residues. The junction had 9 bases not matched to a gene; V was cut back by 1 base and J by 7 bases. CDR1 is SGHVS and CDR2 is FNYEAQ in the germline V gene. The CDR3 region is CASSLEGAREGTQYF. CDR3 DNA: TGTGCCAGCAGCTTAGAGGGCGCCAGGGAGGGGACCCAGTACTTC.

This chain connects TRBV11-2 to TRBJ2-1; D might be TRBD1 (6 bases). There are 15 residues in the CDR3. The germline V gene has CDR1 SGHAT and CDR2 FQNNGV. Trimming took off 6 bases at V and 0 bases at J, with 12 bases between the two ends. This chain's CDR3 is CASRLGGSSYNEQFF. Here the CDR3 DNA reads TGTGCCAGCAGACTAGGGGGTAGCTCCTACAATGAGCAGTTCTTC.

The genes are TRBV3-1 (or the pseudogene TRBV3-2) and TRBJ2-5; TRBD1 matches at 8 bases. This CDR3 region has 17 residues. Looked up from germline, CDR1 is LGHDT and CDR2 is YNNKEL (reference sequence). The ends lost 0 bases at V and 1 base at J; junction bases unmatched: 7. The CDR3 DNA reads TGTGCCAGCAGCCAAGATTTAGGGACAGGCCCCCAAGAGACCCAGTACTTC. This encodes CASSQDLGTGPQETQYF.

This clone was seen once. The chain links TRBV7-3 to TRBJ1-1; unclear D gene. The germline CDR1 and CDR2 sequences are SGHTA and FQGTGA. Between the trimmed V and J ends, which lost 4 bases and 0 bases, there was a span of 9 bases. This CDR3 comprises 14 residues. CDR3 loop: CASSSGGMNTEAFF. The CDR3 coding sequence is TGTGCCAGCAGCTCTGGAGGGATGAACACTGAAGCTTTCTTT.

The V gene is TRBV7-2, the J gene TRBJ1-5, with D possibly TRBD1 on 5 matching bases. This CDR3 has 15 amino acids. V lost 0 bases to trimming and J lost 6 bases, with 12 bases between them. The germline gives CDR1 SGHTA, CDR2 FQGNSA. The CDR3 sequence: CASSLAPGAGQPQHF. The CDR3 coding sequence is TGTGCCAGCAGCTTAGCGCCTGGGGCCGGTCAGCCCCAGCATTTT. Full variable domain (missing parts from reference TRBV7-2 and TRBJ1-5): GAGVSQSPSNKVTEKGKDVELRCDPISGHTALYWYRQSLGQGLEFLIYFQGNSAPDKSGLPSDRFSAERTGGSVSTLTIQRTQQEDSAVYLCASSLAPGAGQPQHFGDGTRLSIL.

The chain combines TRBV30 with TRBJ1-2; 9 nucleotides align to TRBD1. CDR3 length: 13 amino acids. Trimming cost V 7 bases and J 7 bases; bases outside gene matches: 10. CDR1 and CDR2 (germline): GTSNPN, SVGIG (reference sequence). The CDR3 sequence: CAYTGTGLGGYTF. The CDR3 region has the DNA TGTGCCTATACCGGGACAGGGTTGGGTGGCTACACCTTC.

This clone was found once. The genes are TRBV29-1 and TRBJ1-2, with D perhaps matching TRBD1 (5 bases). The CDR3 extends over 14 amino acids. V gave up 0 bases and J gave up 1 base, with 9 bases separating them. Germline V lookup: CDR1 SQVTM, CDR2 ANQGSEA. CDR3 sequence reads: CSVEDGQGNYGYTF. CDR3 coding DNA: TGCAGCGTTGAAGATGGGCAGGGTAACTATGGCTACACCTTC.

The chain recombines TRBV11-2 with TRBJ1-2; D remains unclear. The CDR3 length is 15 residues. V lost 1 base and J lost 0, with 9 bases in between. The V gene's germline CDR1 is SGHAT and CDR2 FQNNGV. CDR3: CASSLGRGANYGYTF. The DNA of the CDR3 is TGTGCCAGCAGCTTAGGCCGGGGAGCTAACTATGGCTACACCTTC.

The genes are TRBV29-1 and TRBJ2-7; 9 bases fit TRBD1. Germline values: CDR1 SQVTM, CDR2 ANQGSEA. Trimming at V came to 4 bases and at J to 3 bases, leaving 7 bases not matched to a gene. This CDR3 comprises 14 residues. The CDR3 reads CSVVPGQGGYEQYF. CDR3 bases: TGCAGCGTTGTACCGGGACAGGGAGGCTACGAGCAGTACTTC.

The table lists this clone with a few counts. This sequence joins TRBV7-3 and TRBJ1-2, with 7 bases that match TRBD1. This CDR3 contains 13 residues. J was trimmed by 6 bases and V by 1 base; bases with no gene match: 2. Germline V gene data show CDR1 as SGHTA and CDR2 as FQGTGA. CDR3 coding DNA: TGTGCCAGCAGCTTAATCCAGGGGGATGGCTACACCTTC. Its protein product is CASSLIQGDGYTF.

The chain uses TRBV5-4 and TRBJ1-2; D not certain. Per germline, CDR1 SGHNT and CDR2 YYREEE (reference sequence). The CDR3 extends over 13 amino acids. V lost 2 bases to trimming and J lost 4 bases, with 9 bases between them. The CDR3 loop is CASSLSGVYGYTF. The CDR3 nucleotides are TGTGCCAGCAGCTTATCCGGGGTCTATGGCTACACCTTC. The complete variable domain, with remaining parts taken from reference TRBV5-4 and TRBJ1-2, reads ETGVTQSPTHLIKTRGQQVTLRCSSQSGHNTVSWYQQALGQGPQFIFQYYREEENGRGNFPPRFSGLQFPNYSSELNVNALELDDSALYLCASSLSGVYGYTFGSGTRLTVV.

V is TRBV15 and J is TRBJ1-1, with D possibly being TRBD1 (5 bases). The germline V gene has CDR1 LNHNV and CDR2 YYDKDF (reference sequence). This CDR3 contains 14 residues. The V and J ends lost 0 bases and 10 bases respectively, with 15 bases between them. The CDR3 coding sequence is TGTGCCACCAGCAGAGATCGGGGGGTCCAGGGAGCTTTCTTT. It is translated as CATSRDRGVQGAFF.

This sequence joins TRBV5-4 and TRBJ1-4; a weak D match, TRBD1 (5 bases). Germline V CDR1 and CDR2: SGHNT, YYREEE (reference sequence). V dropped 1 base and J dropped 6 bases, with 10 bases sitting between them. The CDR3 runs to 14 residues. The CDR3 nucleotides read TGTGCCAGCAGCTTGAAGCAGGGTGATGAAAAACTGTTTTTT. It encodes CASSLKQGDEKLFF. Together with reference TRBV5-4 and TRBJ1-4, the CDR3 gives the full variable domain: ETGVTQSPTHLIKTRGQQVTLRCSSQSGHNTVSWYQQALGQGPQFIFQYYREEENGRGNFPPRFSGLQFPNYSSELNVNALELDDSALYLCASSLKQGDEKLFFGSGTQLSVL.

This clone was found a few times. CDR3 sequence (DNA): TGTGCCAGTAGTGACAGGGCGGGACAGCCCCAGCATTTT. This sequence encodes CASSDRAGQPQHF. The gene calls are TRBV19 and TRBJ1-5, with 7 nucleotides matching TRBD1. The germline gives CDR1 LNHDA, CDR2 SQIVND (reference sequence). The V gene end was trimmed by 5 bases and the J gene end by 7 bases; junction bases not matched to a gene: 5. CDR3 size: 13 residues.

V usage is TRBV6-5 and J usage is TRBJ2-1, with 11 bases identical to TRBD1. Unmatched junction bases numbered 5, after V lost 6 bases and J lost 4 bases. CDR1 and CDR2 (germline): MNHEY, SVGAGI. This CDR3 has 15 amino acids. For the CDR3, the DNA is TGTGCCAGCAGCTTCCGGGACAGGGGGTACAATGAGCAGTTCTTC. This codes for CASSFRDRGYNEQFF.

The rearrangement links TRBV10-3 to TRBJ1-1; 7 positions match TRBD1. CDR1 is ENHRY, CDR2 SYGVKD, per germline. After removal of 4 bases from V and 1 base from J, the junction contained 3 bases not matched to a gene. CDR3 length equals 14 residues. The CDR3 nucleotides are TGTGCCATCAGTGCCGGGACAGAGAACACTGAAGCTTTCTTT. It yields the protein CAISAGTENTEAFF.

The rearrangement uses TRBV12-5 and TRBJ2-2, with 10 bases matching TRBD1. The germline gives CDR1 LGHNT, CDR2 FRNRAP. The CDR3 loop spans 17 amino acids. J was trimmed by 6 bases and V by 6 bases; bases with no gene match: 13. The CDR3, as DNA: TGTGCTAGTGGGCTGGGACAGGGGCAACTCTTGGCCGGGGAGCTGTTTTTT. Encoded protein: CASGLGQGQLLAGELFF.

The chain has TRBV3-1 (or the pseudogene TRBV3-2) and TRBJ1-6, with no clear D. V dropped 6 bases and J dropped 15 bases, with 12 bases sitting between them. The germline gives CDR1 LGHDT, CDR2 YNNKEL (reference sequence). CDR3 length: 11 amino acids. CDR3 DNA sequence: TGTGCCAGCAGTCTGGGAGAAATCCTCCACTTT. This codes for CASSLGEILHF.

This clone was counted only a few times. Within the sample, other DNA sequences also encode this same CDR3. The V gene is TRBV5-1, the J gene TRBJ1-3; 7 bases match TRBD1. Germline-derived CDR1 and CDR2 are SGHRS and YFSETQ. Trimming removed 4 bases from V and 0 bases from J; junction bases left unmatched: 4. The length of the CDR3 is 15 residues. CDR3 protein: CASSQQGSSGNTIYF. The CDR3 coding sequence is TGCGCCAGCAGCCAACAGGGGAGCTCTGGAAACACCATATATTTT.

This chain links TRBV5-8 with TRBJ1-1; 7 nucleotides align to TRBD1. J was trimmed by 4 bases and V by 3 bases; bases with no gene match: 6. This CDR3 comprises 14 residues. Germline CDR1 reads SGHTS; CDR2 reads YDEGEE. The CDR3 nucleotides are TGTGCCAGCAGCTACAGGGGTCAAGGCACTGAAGCTTTCTTT. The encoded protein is CASSYRGQGTEAFF. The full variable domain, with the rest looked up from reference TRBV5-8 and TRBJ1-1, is EAGVTQSPTHLIKTRGQQATLRCSPISGHTSVYWYQQALGLGLQFLLWYDEGEERNRGNFPPRFSGRQFPNYSSELNVNALELEDSALYLCASSYRGQGTEAFFGQGTRLTVV.

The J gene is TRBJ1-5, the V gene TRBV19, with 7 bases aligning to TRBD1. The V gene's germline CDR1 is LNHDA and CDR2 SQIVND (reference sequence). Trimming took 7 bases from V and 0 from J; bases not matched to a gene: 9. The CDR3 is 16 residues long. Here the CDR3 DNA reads TGTGCCAGTATTTCCCGACAGGGCCTTAGCAATCAGCCCCAGCATTTT. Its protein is CASISRQGLSNQPQHF. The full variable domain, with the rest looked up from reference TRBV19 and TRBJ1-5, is DGGITQSPKYLFRKEGQNVTLSCEQNLNHDAMYWYRQDPGQGLRLIYYSQIVNDFQKGDIAEGYSVSREKKESFPLTVTSAQKNPTAFYLCASISRQGLSNQPQHFGDGTRLSIL.

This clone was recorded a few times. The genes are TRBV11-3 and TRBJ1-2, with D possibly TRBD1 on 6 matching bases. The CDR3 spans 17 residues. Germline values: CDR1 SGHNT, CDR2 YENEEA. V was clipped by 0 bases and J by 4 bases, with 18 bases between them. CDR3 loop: CASSLERQQGYTYGYTF. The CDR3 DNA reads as TGTGCCAGCAGCTTAGAGAGGCAACAGGGATATACCTATGGCTACACCTTC.

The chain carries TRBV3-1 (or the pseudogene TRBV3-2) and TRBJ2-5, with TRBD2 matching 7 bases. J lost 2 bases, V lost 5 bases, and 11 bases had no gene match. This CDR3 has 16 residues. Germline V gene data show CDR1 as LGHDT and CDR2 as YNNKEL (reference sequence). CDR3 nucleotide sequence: TGTGCCAGCAGCTCCCGGGAAGCGGGGAAGCAAGAGACCCAGTACTTC. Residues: CASSSREAGKQETQYF.

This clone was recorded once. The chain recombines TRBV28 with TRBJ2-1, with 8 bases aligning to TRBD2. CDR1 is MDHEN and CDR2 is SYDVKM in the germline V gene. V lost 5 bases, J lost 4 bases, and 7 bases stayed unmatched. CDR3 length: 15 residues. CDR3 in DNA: TGTGCCAGCAGTCCGGGACTAGTGAAGTACAATGAGCAGTTCTTC. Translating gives CASSPGLVKYNEQFF.

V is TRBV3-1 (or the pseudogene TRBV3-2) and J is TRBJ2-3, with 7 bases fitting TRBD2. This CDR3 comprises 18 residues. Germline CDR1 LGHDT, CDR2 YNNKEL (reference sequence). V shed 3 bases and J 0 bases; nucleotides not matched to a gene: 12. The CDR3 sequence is CASSQEDGAGDSTDTQYF. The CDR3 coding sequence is TGTGCCAGCAGCCAGGAAGATGGGGCGGGGGATAGCACAGATACGCAGTATTTT.

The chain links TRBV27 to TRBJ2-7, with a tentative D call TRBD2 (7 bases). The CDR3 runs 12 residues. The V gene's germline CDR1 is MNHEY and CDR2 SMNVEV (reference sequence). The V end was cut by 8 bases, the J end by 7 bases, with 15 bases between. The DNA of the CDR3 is TGTGCCAGCCGCGATAGGGGGGGGGAGCAGTACTTC. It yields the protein CASRDRGGEQYF.

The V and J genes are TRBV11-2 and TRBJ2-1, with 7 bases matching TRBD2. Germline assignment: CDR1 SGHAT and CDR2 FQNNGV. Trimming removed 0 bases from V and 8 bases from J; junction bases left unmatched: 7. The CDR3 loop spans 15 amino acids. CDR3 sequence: CASSLDSGLVHEQFF. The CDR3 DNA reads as TGTGCCAGCAGCTTAGATTCAGGACTAGTCCATGAGCAGTTCTTC.